Listed here are 3 T cell receptor beta chains from one sample, sequenced in a study of beta chain features in type 1 diabetes. Study observations and caveats: Shortening of TCRB CDR3s, moderate but significant, appeared in all four CD4+ subsets of Type 1 diabetes patients.

No cognate antigen is known for these TCRs. cDNA synthesis used the whole RNA isolate, giving expressed TCRB sequences. Repertoires were generated with immunoSEQ multiplex PCR, while TCRdb's copy carries only in-frame clones and drops some. The table has around 650,000 clones, around 12% seen once. Specimen: naive CD4+ T cells from blood. All receptors come from a man aged 25 to 40 with type 1 diabetes.

The rearrangement joins TRBV6-6 to TRBJ2-3; D is possibly TRBD2 (7 bases). Trimming pared 8 bases from V and 1 base from J, leaving 10 bases between. The CDR3 consists of 13 residues. Germline V gene data show CDR1 as MNHNY and CDR2 as SVGAGI (reference sequence). As DNA, the CDR3 is TGTGCCAGCGGGGGGGCTGGCACAGATACGCAGTATTTT. It is translated as CASGGAGTDTQYF.

This clone was picked up a small number of times. The rearrangement joins TRBV29-1 to TRBJ2-2; possible D gene TRBD1, 6 bases. This CDR3 is built from 15 residues. Germline CDR1 reads SQVTM; CDR2 reads ANQGSEA. The CDR3 nucleotides are TGCAGTATGACTACGGGACAAGTGAACACCGGGGAGCTGTTTTTT. It codes for CSMTTGQVNTGELFF.

The chain uses TRBV4-1 and TRBJ2-7; the match to TRBD1 covers 8 bases. The germline V gene encodes CDR1 MGHRA and CDR2 YSYEKL. V lost 0 bases, J lost 0 bases, and 10 bases stayed unmatched. There are 18 residues in the CDR3. DNA for the CDR3: TGCGCCAGCAGCCAAGATGGATCGAGGACAGGGCGCTCCTACGAGCAGTACTTC. Translation: CASSQDGSRTGRSYEQYF.